Below are 26 T cell receptor beta chains sequenced from a single sample in a study of blood T cell repertoires in COVID-19. The method was immunoSEQ multiplex PCR; TCRdb's version includes in-frame clones alone and lacks a portion of them. Among about 39,000 clones, approximately 94% were seen once, and the ten largest hold around 4%. The source material was peripheral blood. The receptors originated from a human donor with active COVID-19. The donor label of this sample is uncertain.

The chain recombines TRBV3-1 (or the pseudogene TRBV3-2) with TRBJ2-5; 8 bases align to TRBD2. The length of the CDR3 is 16 residues. The junction had 7 bases not matched to a gene; V was cut back by 3 bases and J by 1 base. Germline V gives CDR1 LGHDT, CDR2 YNNKEL (reference sequence). CDR3 sequence: CASSHGPGGGQETQYF. CDR3 nucleotide sequence: TGTGCCAGCAGCCACGGCCCGGGGGGGGGCCAAGAGACCCAGTACTTC.

This clone appeared a single time. The rearrangement uses TRBV24-1 and TRBJ2-1; 8 bases map to TRBD1. The CDR3 loop spans 17 amino acids. The germline gives CDR1 KGHDR, CDR2 SFDVKD. Trimming removed 3 bases from V and 0 bases from J; junction bases left unmatched: 6. Here the CDR3 DNA reads TGTGCCACCAGTGATCCGACAGGGGAGCGCTCCTACAATGAGCAGTTCTTC. Translating it yields CATSDPTGERSYNEQFF.

This chain uses TRBV5-4 with TRBJ1-1; no clear D. The CDR3 sequence is 14 residues long. The germline V gene has CDR1 SGHNT and CDR2 YYREEE (reference sequence). V shed 4 bases and J shed 3 bases, with 13 bases lying between them. The CDR3 here is CASSLGTSYTEAFF. The CDR3 DNA follows: TGTGCCAGCAGCCTGGGAACATCATACACTGAAGCTTTCTTT. The entire variable domain, with the rest obtained from reference TRBV5-4 and TRBJ1-1, is as follows: ETGVTQSPTHLIKTRGQQVTLRCSSQSGHNTVSWYQQALGQGPQFIFQYYREEENGRGNFPPRFSGLQFPNYSSELNVNALELDDSALYLCASSLGTSYTEAFFGQGTRLTVV.

The chain recombines TRBV6-5 with TRBJ1-1; 9 bases agree with TRBD1. V lost 6 bases to trimming and J lost 5 bases; unmatched junction nucleotides: 7. The germline V gene has CDR1 MNHEY and CDR2 SVGAGI. The CDR3 contains 14 residues. CDR3 bases: TGTGCCAGCAGCCCGGGACAGGGTAATACTGAAGCTTTCTTT. Residues: CASSPGQGNTEAFF.

This sequence joins TRBV2 and TRBJ2-7; a possible D gene is TRBD2 (6 bases). V lost 4 bases to trimming and J lost 5 bases, with 15 bases between them. This CDR3 contains 14 residues. Germline V gives CDR1 SNHLY, CDR2 FYNNEI. CDR3 in amino acids: CASSGGWERDEQYF. The CDR3 DNA is TGTGCCAGCAGTGGGGGGTGGGAGCGGGACGAGCAGTACTTC.

V and J are TRBV28 and TRBJ1-5; 8 positions match TRBD1. Trimming cost V 8 bases and J 2 bases; bases outside gene matches: 5. Germline V lookup: CDR1 MDHEN, CDR2 SYDVKM. CDR3 size: 14 residues. The CDR3 DNA sequence: TGTGCCAGCCAGACAGGGGTCCGCAATCAGCCCCAGCATTTT. Translated: CASQTGVRNQPQHF.

This chain links TRBV15 with TRBJ2-3; 11 positions agree with TRBD2. CDR1 is LNHNV and CDR2 is YYDKDF in the germline V gene (reference sequence). Trimming took 0 bases from V and 7 from J; bases not matched to a gene: 6. This CDR3 region has 16 residues. For the CDR3, the DNA is TGTGCCACCAGCAGAGAGGTACTAGCGGGGGATCATACGCAGTATTTT. Translation gives CATSREVLAGDHTQYF.

The CDR3 nucleotides read TGCGCCAGCAGCCCTGCTCAGGGGGCAAAGGGTGGCTACACCTTC. Translation: CASSPAQGAKGGYTF. V is TRBV5-1 and J is TRBJ1-2, with 8 bases aligning to TRBD1. CDR1 SGHRS and CDR2 YFSETQ come from the germline V gene. The length of the CDR3 is 15 residues. The V gene end was trimmed by 4 bases and the J gene end by 7 bases; junction bases not matched to a gene: 12.

The chain has TRBV7-9 and TRBJ2-2; D not resolved. Germline loops: CDR1 SEHNR, CDR2 FQNEAQ (reference sequence). The CDR3 spans 15 residues. Trimming took off 1 base at V and 4 bases at J, with 10 bases between the two ends. CDR3 region: CASSLDLSSTGELFF. The CDR3 DNA follows: TGTGCCAGCAGCTTAGACCTAAGCTCCACCGGGGAGCTGTTTTTT.

The V and J genes are TRBV18 and TRBJ2-5, with D possibly TRBD2 on 6 matching bases. V lost 11 bases and J 4 bases, leaving 11 bases between the germline ends. The CDR3 covers 11 residues. Germline CDR1 KGHSH, CDR2 LQKENI. The CDR3, as DNA: TGTGCCGGAGGGAGTGGAGAGACCCAGTACTTC. The encoded protein is CAGGSGETQYF.

The V gene is TRBV20-1, the J gene TRBJ2-5; D is ambiguous. V dropped 3 bases and J dropped 2 bases, with 7 bases sitting between them. The CDR3 is 12 amino acids. CDR1 is DFQATT and CDR2 is SNEGSKA in the germline V gene (reference sequence). The CDR3 DNA follows: TGCAGTGCTAGTTCCGTTCAAGAGACCCAGTACTTC. The encoded protein is CSASSVQETQYF.

V gene TRBV19 combines with J gene TRBJ2-1; possibly TRBD1 for D (6 bases). With 6 bases removed from V and 2 bases from J, the gap between germline ends came to 11 bases. Germline CDR1 and CDR2: LNHDA and SQIVND (reference sequence). This CDR3 spans 14 amino acids. The CDR3 coding sequence is TGTGCCAGTAGCTCTACAGGGACCTACAATGAGCAGTTCTTC. Protein: CASSSTGTYNEQFF.

V and J are TRBV19 and TRBJ2-3; 14 bases align to TRBD2. Germline values: CDR1 LNHDA, CDR2 SQIVND (reference sequence). The CDR3 runs to 19 residues. With 6 bases clipped from V and 2 bases from J, the junction kept 13 bases outside the gene matches. The CDR3, as DNA: TGTGCCAGTAGCCCCGGGACTAGCGGGGGACAACGATACACAGATACGCAGTATTTT. This sequence encodes CASSPGTSGGQRYTDTQYF.

The DNA of the CDR3 is TGTGCCAGCAGCTCAATTTCAGGGGCATTCTCTGGGGCCAACGTCCTGACTTTC. Amino acids: CASSSISGAFSGANVLTF. This chain uses TRBV7-6 with TRBJ2-6; maybe TRBD1 (6 bases). V was pared by 4 bases and J by 0 bases, with 16 bases between. This CDR3 comprises 18 residues. Germline assignment: CDR1 SGHVS and CDR2 FNYEAQ.

The rearrangement links TRBV6-5 to TRBJ2-1; D might be TRBD2 (5 bases). V shed 6 bases and J shed 3 bases, with 12 bases lying between them. The CDR3 is made up of 14 amino acids. Germline values: CDR1 MNHEY, CDR2 SVGAGI. CDR3 sequence (DNA): TGTGCCAGCAGGAGGAGGCAAGTCTACAATGAGCAGTTCTTC. Its translation: CASRRRQVYNEQFF.

The J gene is TRBJ2-5, the V gene TRBV19; TRBD2 might be the D (5 bases). Germline V gene sequence: CDR1 LNHDA, CDR2 SQIVND (reference sequence). V shed 5 bases and J shed 2 bases, with 15 bases lying between them. The CDR3 totals 15 residues. The CDR3 reads CASSGSGIAQETQYF. The DNA for the CDR3 is TGTGCCAGTAGTGGCTCGGGGATTGCACAAGAGACCCAGTACTTC.

The genes are TRBV7-9 and TRBJ2-5; D is uncertain. The germline V gene encodes CDR1 SEHNR and CDR2 FQNEAQ (reference sequence). The CDR3 length is 12 residues. V was cut by 1 base and J by 5 bases, with 5 bases left in between. The CDR3 loop reads CASSLGSETQYF. DNA for the CDR3: TGTGCCAGCAGCTTAGGGAGTGAGACCCAGTACTTC.

This chain links TRBV7-2 with TRBJ2-7; 7 bases agree with TRBD2. Trimming cost V 6 bases and J 5 bases; bases outside gene matches: 4. The CDR3 covers 12 residues. CDR1 is SGHTA, CDR2 FQGNSA, per germline. The DNA of the CDR3 is TGTGCCAGCAGTTGGGGAGGGAACGAGCAGTACTTC. This codes for CASSWGGNEQYF. Full variable domain (remainder filled in from reference TRBV7-2 and TRBJ2-7): GAGVSQSPSNKVTEKGKDVELRCDPISGHTALYWYRQSLGQGLEFLIYFQGNSAPDKSGLPSDRFSAERTGGSVSTLTIQRTQQEDSAVYLCASSWGGNEQYFGPGTRLTVT.

This clone was detected only once. V gene TRBV29-1 combines with J gene TRBJ2-1; no clear D gene. Germline values: CDR1 SQVTM, CDR2 ANQGSEA. The V and J ends lost 4 bases and 1 base respectively, with 20 bases between them. This CDR3 region has 17 residues. CDR3 sequence: CSVVLQVPGSSYNEQFF. The CDR3 nucleotides read TGCAGCGTTGTTCTGCAGGTGCCAGGATCTTCCTACAATGAGCAGTTCTTC.

V is TRBV5-6 and J is TRBJ2-1; D is perhaps TRBD1 (5 bases). CDR3 length: 14 residues. V lost 6 bases and J 2 bases, leaving 12 bases between the germline ends. Germline lookup yields CDR1 SGHDT and CDR2 YYEEEE. The CDR3: CASNLPGTYNEQFF. The CDR3 nucleotides are TGTGCCAGCAACCTCCCAGGGACCTACAATGAGCAGTTCTTC.

CDR3 in DNA: TGTGCCAGCAGCTTAGTGGGACAGGGGGTTCTCTCTGGGGCCAACGTCCTGACTTTC. It is translated as CASSLVGQGVLSGANVLTF. The chain employs TRBV7-2 and TRBJ2-6, with TRBD1 matching 11 bases. V lost 1 base, J lost 0 bases, and 5 bases stayed unmatched. The CDR3 sequence is 19 residues long. Germline V gene data show CDR1 as SGHTA and CDR2 as FQGNSA. Full variable domain (remainder filled in from reference TRBV7-2 and TRBJ2-6): GAGVSQSPSNKVTEKGKDVELRCDPISGHTALYWYRQSLGQGLEFLIYFQGNSAPDKSGLPSDRFSAERTGGSVSTLTIQRTQQEDSAVYLCASSLVGQGVLSGANVLTFGAGSRLTVL.

The genes are TRBV28 and TRBJ1-2; the D is unclear. This CDR3 contains 13 residues. The V end lost 8 bases, the J end lost 2 bases, and 12 bases lay between the germline ends. Germline lookup yields CDR1 MDHEN and CDR2 SYDVKM. The CDR3 DNA reads TGTGCCAGCGGAGGGAGTTTGAACTATGGCTACACCTTC. Protein sequence: CASGGSLNYGYTF.

This chain uses TRBV4-3 with TRBJ1-5; possible D gene TRBD1, 6 bases. CDR3 size: 15 residues. V was cut by 4 bases and J by 2 bases, with 12 bases left in between. The germline V gene has CDR1 LGHNA and CDR2 YSLEER. The CDR3 region is CASSPGVLGNQPQHF. The CDR3, as DNA: TGCGCCAGCAGCCCAGGGGTTCTCGGCAATCAGCCCCAGCATTTT.

This sequence joins TRBV15 and TRBJ1-1, with D tentatively TRBD1 (6 bases). The CDR3 covers 16 residues. Trimming removed 0 bases at V and 3 bases at J, with 14 bases between. Per germline, CDR1 LNHNV and CDR2 YYDKDF (reference sequence). The CDR3 sequence: CATSRDPPGADTEAFF. CDR3 nucleotide sequence: TGTGCCACCAGCAGAGATCCTCCAGGGGCGGACACTGAAGCTTTCTTT.

V and J are TRBV28 and TRBJ2-1; the D gene is possibly TRBD1 (5 bases). Germline V lookup: CDR1 MDHEN, CDR2 SYDVKM. The CDR3 length is 15 residues. The ends were cut back, 6 bases at V and 1 base at J, with 13 bases in the middle. CDR3 loop: CASSRTGRSYNEQFF. CDR3 DNA sequence: TGTGCCAGCAGCAGAACAGGTCGGTCCTACAATGAGCAGTTCTTC.

The rearrangement uses TRBV5-5 and TRBJ2-7; 10 nucleotides align to TRBD1. The trim removed 3 bases at V and 3 bases at J, leaving 3 bases unmatched. This CDR3 spans 14 amino acids. Per the germline V gene, CDR1 is SGHKS and CDR2 is YYEKEE (reference sequence). This CDR3 is CASSWGQGSYEQYF. In DNA form, the CDR3 reads TGTGCCAGCAGCTGGGGACAGGGGAGCTACGAGCAGTACTTC.